These 22 T cell receptor beta chains originate from one sample sequenced in a study of OX40 agonist ivuxolimab in advanced cancers. Data came from immunoSEQ multiplex PCR; TCRdb stores just in-frame clones and leaves some out. Among 60,000 to 75,000 clones listed, about 94% were seen once. Specimen: CD4+ or CD8+ T cells sorted from blood, collected in a trial of the OX40 agonist ivuxolimab. The receptors were gathered from an adult with an advanced solid tumor such as melanoma, head and neck, liver or kidney cancer.

The V gene is TRBV6-5, the J gene TRBJ2-5; TRBD2 matches 7 bases. The ends lost 2 bases at V and 5 bases at J; junction bases unmatched: 2. Looked up from germline, CDR1 is MNHEY and CDR2 is SVGAGI. This CDR3 has 13 residues. DNA of the CDR3: TGTGCCAGCAGTTACGGCGGGGGTGAGACCCAGTACTTC. Its translation: CASSYGGGETQYF.

The chain links TRBV4-1 to TRBJ2-2, with D unresolved. This CDR3 region has 12 residues. V lost 0 bases and J lost 6, with 2 bases in between. CDR1 is MGHRA and CDR2 is YSYEKL in the germline V gene. CDR3 loop: CASSQDAGELFF. In nucleotides, the CDR3 is TGCGCCAGCAGCCAAGATGCCGGGGAGCTGTTTTTT.

The rearrangement uses TRBV7-9 and TRBJ1-1; TRBD1 is a possible D gene (5 bases). Germline-derived CDR1 and CDR2 are SEHNR and FQNEAQ (reference sequence). CDR3 length: 13 residues. V was trimmed by 2 bases and J by 7 bases, leaving 11 bases between them. The CDR3 reads CASSLRGEDEAFF. CDR3 DNA: TGTGCCAGCAGCTTACGGGGGGAGGATGAAGCTTTCTTT.

This sequence joins TRBV7-2 and TRBJ2-1; 10 bases fit TRBD1. Germline CDR1 and CDR2: SGHTA and FQGNSA. V lost 1 base to trimming and J lost 8 bases; unmatched junction nucleotides: 2. The CDR3 is 14 residues long. CDR3 nucleotide sequence: TGTGCCAGCAGCTTAGTAGGGACAGGGGATGAGCAGTTCTTC. It is translated as CASSLVGTGDEQFF. The complete variable domain, with remaining parts taken from reference TRBV7-2 and TRBJ2-1, reads GAGVSQSPSNKVTEKGKDVELRCDPISGHTALYWYRQSLGQGLEFLIYFQGNSAPDKSGLPSDRFSAERTGGSVSTLTIQRTQQEDSAVYLCASSLVGTGDEQFFGPGTRLTVL.

The rearrangement joins TRBV5-6 to TRBJ2-1, with D unclear. The CDR3 has 12 amino acids. V was shortened by 3 bases and J by 3 bases, with 4 bases between the two germline ends. Germline CDR1 is SGHDT and CDR2 is YYEEEE. This CDR3 is CASSSYYNEQFF. The CDR3 DNA reads TGTGCCAGCAGCTCCTACTACAATGAGCAGTTCTTC.

J is TRBJ2-3 and V is TRBV27; D is perhaps TRBD2 (6 bases). Germline CDR1 is MNHEY and CDR2 is SMNVEV (reference sequence). The CDR3 has 15 amino acids. Trimming removed 3 bases at V and 6 bases at J, with 16 bases between. CDR3 in DNA: TGTGCCAGCAGTTTTCAGCGGGCAGTCCGGGATACGCAGTATTTT. It encodes CASSFQRAVRDTQYF.

CDR3 DNA sequence: TGTGCCAGCAGCTTAGGGGGCGGGGACACTGAAGCTTTCTTT. The encoded protein is CASSLGGGDTEAFF. The chain links TRBV11-2 to TRBJ1-1; tentative D call: TRBD1 (5 bases). V shed 1 base and J shed 3 bases, with 9 bases lying between them. Germline values: CDR1 SGHAT, CDR2 FQNNGV. This CDR3 has 14 amino acids.

This chain joins TRBV12-5 and TRBJ2-3, with 10 bases fitting TRBD1. This CDR3 region has 15 residues. Germline V gives CDR1 LGHNT, CDR2 FRNRAP. The V segment lost 6 bases and the J segment 2 bases; nucleotides outside the gene matches: 5. The CDR3 sequence is CASGGGQGPTDTQYF. The CDR3 DNA is TGTGCTAGTGGGGGGGGACAGGGGCCCACAGATACGCAGTATTTT. Together with reference TRBV12-5 and TRBJ2-3, the CDR3 gives the full variable domain: DARVTQTPRHKVTEMGQEVTMRCQPILGHNTVFWYRQTMMQGLELLAYFRNRAPLDDSGMPKDRFSAEMPDATLATLKIQPSEPRDSAVYFCASGGGQGPTDTQYFGPGTRLTVL.

This chain links TRBV15 with TRBJ2-1, with 15 nucleotides matching TRBD2. The trim removed 0 bases at V and 1 base at J, leaving 19 bases unmatched. CDR3 length equals 24 residues. CDR1 is LNHNV, CDR2 YYDKDF, per germline (reference sequence). CDR3 bases: TGTGCCACCAGCAGAGATCGTTCGGTTCCTATTAGGACTAGCGGGAGGGAGTCCTACAATGAGCAGTTCTTC. This codes for CATSRDRSVPIRTSGRESYNEQFF. The full variable domain, completed using reference TRBV15 and TRBJ2-1, is DAMVIQNPRYQVTQFGKPVTLSCSQTLNHNVMYWYQQKSSQAPKLLFHYYDKDFNNEADTPDNFQSRRPNTSFCFLDIRSPGLGDTAMYLCATSRDRSVPIRTSGRESYNEQFFGPGTRLTVL.

J is TRBJ2-7 and V is TRBV2; D possibly matches TRBD1 or TRBD2 (5 bases each). Germline V CDR1 and CDR2: SNHLY, FYNNEI. CDR3 size: 15 residues. The ends were cut back, 6 bases at V and 0 bases at J, with 15 bases in the middle. This CDR3 reads CASSAGTDISYEQYF. CDR3 DNA sequence: TGTGCCAGCAGCGCCGGGACCGATATCTCCTACGAGCAGTACTTC.

The chain couples TRBV6-5 to TRBJ1-1; the D is unclear. CDR1 is MNHEY and CDR2 is SVGAGI in the germline V gene. This CDR3 has 14 amino acids. V lost 2 bases and J 5 bases, leaving 12 bases between the germline ends. This CDR3 is CASSYNGVETEAFF. CDR3 DNA sequence: TGTGCCAGCAGTTACAACGGGGTTGAGACTGAAGCTTTCTTT.

The rearrangement links TRBV5-4 to TRBJ1-2, with D tentatively TRBD1 (5 bases). The ends were cut back, 4 bases at V and 3 bases at J, with 13 bases in the middle. The CDR3 covers 14 residues. Germline loops: CDR1 SGHNT, CDR2 YYREEE (reference sequence). The CDR3 protein is CASSPGGGYYGYTF. CDR3 in DNA: TGTGCCAGCAGCCCTGGGGGAGGGTACTATGGCTACACCTTC.

CDR3: CASSLSQGAGGYTF. For the CDR3, the DNA is TGTGCCAGCAGTTTATCACAGGGGGCTGGAGGCTACACCTTC. The V and J genes are TRBV27 and TRBJ1-2; 9 nucleotides agree with TRBD1. CDR1 is MNHEY, CDR2 SMNVEV, per germline (reference sequence). V trimming: 0 bases; J trimming: 8 bases; junction bases outside the gene matches: 4. This CDR3 region has 14 residues.

DNA of the CDR3: TGTGCCAGCAGCGGAGGACTAGCGGGGCACAATGAGCAGTTCTTC. It codes for CASSGGLAGHNEQFF. The chain links TRBV9 to TRBJ2-1; 12 bases map to TRBD2. Per germline, CDR1 SGDLS and CDR2 YYNGEE. The J segment lost 5 bases and the V segment lost 3 bases, leaving 3 bases of the junction unmatched. The CDR3 has 15 amino acids.

This sequence joins TRBV27 and TRBJ2-3; D is unresolved. The CDR3 length is 15 residues. V lost 3 bases, J lost 2 bases, and 12 bases lay in between. Germline V gene sequence: CDR1 MNHEY, CDR2 SMNVEV (reference sequence). In DNA form, the CDR3 reads TGTGCCAGCAGTTTCGGACCTACATACACAGATACGCAGTATTTT. Translating it yields CASSFGPTYTDTQYF.

The rearrangement links TRBV13 to TRBJ2-7; 7 nucleotides line up with TRBD2. V was clipped by 5 bases and J by 2 bases; unmatched bases: 12. The germline V gene has CDR1 PRHDT and CDR2 FYEKMQ (reference sequence). This CDR3 region has 16 residues. The CDR3 coding sequence is TGTGCCAGCAGCCTGGGAGGGGTCCACACCACCTACGAGCAGTACTTC. Translating it yields CASSLGGVHTTYEQYF.

The chain has TRBV13 and TRBJ2-1, with D perhaps TRBD1 or TRBD2 (6 bases each). The CDR3 has 16 amino acids. The V gene's germline CDR1 is PRHDT and CDR2 FYEKMQ (reference sequence). Trimming left V 5 bases short and J 0 bases short, with 14 bases between. CDR3 loop: CASSPRGGHSYNEQFF. DNA for the CDR3: TGTGCCAGCAGCCCGAGAGGGGGGCACTCCTACAATGAGCAGTTCTTC.

The V call is TRBV28, the J call TRBJ1-5, with D possibly matching TRBD1 (5 bases). This CDR3 is built from 14 residues. CDR1 and CDR2 (germline): MDHEN, SYDVKM. The CDR3 protein is CASKGRGSNQPQHF. CDR3 bases: TGTGCTTCAAAGGGGCGCGGTAGCAATCAGCCCCAGCATTTT. The full variable domain, in which reference TRBV28 and TRBJ1-5 provide the parts outside the CDR3, is DVKVTQSSRYLVKRTGEKVFLECVQDMDHENMFWYRQDPGLGLRLIYFSYDVKMKEKGDIPEGYSVSREKKERFSLILESASTNQTSMYLCASKGRGSNQPQHFGDGTRLSIL.

The rearrangement uses TRBV29-1 and TRBJ2-5; 9 positions agree with TRBD2. Looked up from germline, CDR1 is SQVTM and CDR2 is ANQGSEA. The ends lost 4 bases at V and 5 bases at J; junction bases unmatched: 8. This CDR3 has 14 residues. CDR3 loop: CSVGAGGPGETQYF. CDR3 nucleotides: TGCAGCGTTGGGGCGGGAGGGCCCGGTGAGACCCAGTACTTC. Combining the CDR3 with reference TRBV29-1 and TRBJ2-5 gives the whole variable domain SAVISQKPSRDICQRGTSLTIQCQVDSQVTMMFWYRQQPGQSLTLIATANQGSEATYESGFVIDKFPISRPNLTFSTLTVSNMSPEDSSIYLCSVGAGGPGETQYFGPGTRLLVL.

The CDR3 region is CATSRDTGSSYEQYF. The CDR3 DNA sequence: TGTGCCACCAGCAGAGATACGGGAAGCTCCTACGAGCAGTACTTC. The chain recombines TRBV15 with TRBJ2-7, with D perhaps matching TRBD2 (5 bases). The CDR3 spans 15 residues. Trimming took off 0 bases at V and 0 bases at J, with 9 bases between the two ends. Germline V gene lookup returns CDR1 LNHNV and CDR2 YYDKDF (reference sequence).

The chain combines TRBV9 with TRBJ2-1; D is ambiguous. Germline loops: CDR1 SGDLS, CDR2 YYNGEE. This CDR3 comprises 16 residues. The germline V and J ends were trimmed by 5 bases and 0 bases, with 15 bases remaining between them. CDR3 sequence reads: CASSPLAVSSYNEQFF. CDR3 coding DNA: TGTGCCAGCAGTCCCTTGGCGGTGAGCTCCTACAATGAGCAGTTCTTC.

The chain has TRBV9 and TRBJ1-2, with 7 bases identical to TRBD1. Germline assignment: CDR1 SGDLS and CDR2 YYNGEE. CDR3 length: 16 residues. The trim removed 0 bases at V and 0 bases at J, leaving 5 bases unmatched. CDR3 residues: CASSVAGTDANYGYTF. CDR3 in DNA: TGTGCCAGCAGCGTAGCTGGGACAGACGCTAACTATGGCTACACCTTC.